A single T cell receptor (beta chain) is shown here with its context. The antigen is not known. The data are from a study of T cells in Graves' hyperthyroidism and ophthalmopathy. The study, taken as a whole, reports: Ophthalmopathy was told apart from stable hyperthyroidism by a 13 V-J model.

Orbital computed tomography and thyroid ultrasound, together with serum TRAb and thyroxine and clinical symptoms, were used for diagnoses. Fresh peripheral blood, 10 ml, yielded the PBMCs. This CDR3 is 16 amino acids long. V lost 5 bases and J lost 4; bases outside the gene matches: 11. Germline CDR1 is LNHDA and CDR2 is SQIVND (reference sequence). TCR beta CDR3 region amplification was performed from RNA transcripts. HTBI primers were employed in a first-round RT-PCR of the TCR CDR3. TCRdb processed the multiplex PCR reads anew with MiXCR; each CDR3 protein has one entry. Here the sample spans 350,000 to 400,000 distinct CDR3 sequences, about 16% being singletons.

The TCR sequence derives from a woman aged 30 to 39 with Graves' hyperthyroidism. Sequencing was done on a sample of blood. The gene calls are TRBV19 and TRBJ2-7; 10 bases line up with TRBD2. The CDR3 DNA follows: TGTGCCAGTAGTGCAGGTAGCGGGAGGAGTGCGTACGAGCAGTACTTC. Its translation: CASSAGSGRSAYEQYF.